The text below deals with one T cell receptor (beta chain). Its antigen is undetermined. CDR3 length: 12 amino acids. With 5 bases removed from V and 5 bases from J, the gap between germline ends came to 10 bases. Per the germline V gene, CDR1 is MNHEY and CDR2 is SVGEGT. It was with previously described methods and listed TCR primers that bulk TCR libraries were made. TCRdb reprocessed the PCR reads via MiXCR and lists one record per CDR3 protein. The repertoire consists of around 460,000 distinct CDR3 sequences, with about a fifth occurring once and the leading ten covering around 0.86%. This entry comes from a study of molecular identifiers for immune sequencing clone quantification. Study-level results: Effector cells kept over 97% of their molecules in clones above 20 RNA copies, while naive cells kept under 1% there.

The chain combines TRBV6-2 or TRBV6-3 with TRBJ2-7; D gene ambiguous. The TCR originated in a human donor in good health. Some libraries in this study had Jurkat cell RNA spiked in. The sequenced sample was naive CD8+ T cells from blood, with Jurkat cell RNA spiked in. Subset given: FACS-sorted CD8+CD4-CCR7+CD45RA+ naive T cells. The DNA for the CDR3 is TGTGCCAGCAGTCCCAGTTTCCACGAGCAGTACTTC. It yields the protein CASSPSFHEQYF.